This TCR beta chain was recorded in a study of cytomegalovirus exposure and HLA in healthy donors. The CDR3 extends over 14 amino acids. V dropped 3 bases and J dropped 6 bases, with 11 bases sitting between them. CDR1 is SEHNR, CDR2 FQNEAQ, per germline (reference sequence). It was with 60 Vbeta and 13 Jbeta primers that the PCR ran. Libraries were prepared by immunoSEQ multiplex PCR; TCRdb keeps only in-frame clonotypes and omits some of them. This sample carries 100,000 or so clones, more than 60% of them seen once, and the ten largest clones take around 5.3%. The sample comprised PBMCs. The genes are TRBV7-9 and TRBJ2-2; D unclear. The sequence was obtained from a male donor in good health and CMV-seronegative. Written as DNA, the CDR3 is TGTGCCAGCAGCTTGTCCCCCCGGGCCGGGGAGCTGTTTTTT. Its protein product is CASSLSPRAGELFF. Full variable domain (missing parts from reference TRBV7-9 and TRBJ2-2): DTGVSQNPRHKITKRGQNVTFRCDPISEHNRLYWYRQTLGQGPEFLTYFQNEAQLEKSRLLSDRFSAERPKGSFSTLEIQRTEQGDSAMYLCASSLSPRAGELFFGEGSRLTVL.